This T cell receptor beta chain was obtained from a study of control samples from healthy donors and cancer patients. This CDR3 region has 14 residues. Germline loops: CDR1 MNHEY, CDR2 SVGAGI. Trimming shortened V by 0 bases and J by 1 base, and 6 bases separated the two germline ends. Libraries were prepared by immunoSEQ multiplex PCR; TCRdb keeps only in-frame clonotypes and omits some of them. The sample yields 100,000 to 150,000 clones, approximately 90% seen once. This clonotype was obtained from a woman aged 50 to 65 in good health. This rearrangement joins TRBV6-5 to TRBJ1-1; no reliable D call. The sample comprised blood. Written as DNA, the CDR3 is TGTGCCAGCAGTTACTCGGGCAGGAACACTGAAGCTTTCTTT. The encoded protein is CASSYSGRNTEAFF.